The entry below describes one TCR beta chain. Its antigen is not identified. These data come from a study of radiation and T cells in renal cell carcinoma. Overall study: Nephrectomy followed 15 Gy stereotactic body radiation by 4 weeks.

This sample's time point: baseline pretreatment blood. Treatment described: 15 Gy SBRT to primary tumor, nephrectomy 4 weeks later. The tumor was a clear cell renal cell carcinoma. Sequenced by immunoSEQ multiplex PCR; TCRdb stores in-frame clones only, minus some. The sample shows about 130,000 clones, around nine tenths of them seen only once. The study, taken as a whole, reports: From baseline, blood top tumor clonotypes peaked at 2 weeks post-radiation.

V was trimmed by 4 bases and J by 5 bases, leaving 16 bases between them. Germline CDR1 reads SGHRS; CDR2 reads YFSETQ. This CDR3 region has 14 residues. The sequence derives from a woman aged 45 to 65 with renal cell carcinoma. The sample was blood, taken from a patient whose treatment included radiotherapy and nephrectomy. The chain couples TRBV5-1 to TRBJ2-7, with a tentative D call TRBD2 (6 bases). The CDR3 spells CASSLEGGRDEQYF. The DNA of the CDR3 is TGCGCCAGCAGCCTGGAGGGCGGGCGGGACGAGCAGTACTTC.